These 23 T cell receptor beta chains came from one sample sequenced in a study of follicular helper T cells after annual influenza vaccination. Sequenced by immunoSEQ multiplex PCR; TCRdb stores in-frame clones only, minus some. In the table there are over 6,500 clones, roughly four fifths of which are singletons. Specified time point: 2014-2015 season, pre-vaccination. This specimen was CXCR5+ CD38- circulating T follicular helper cells from blood, taken on the day of influenza vaccination. As for subset: circulating Tfh, non-naive CD4+CXCR5+PD-1+ (ICOS+CD38+ or ICOS-CD38-). Every receptor here comes from an adult who received the influenza vaccine.

This chain uses TRBV19 with TRBJ1-1, with D possibly matching TRBD1 (6 bases). Trimming left V 4 bases short and J 10 bases short, with 16 bases between. The CDR3 consists of 13 residues. Germline CDR1 is LNHDA and CDR2 is SQIVND (reference sequence). CDR3 nucleotides: TGTGCCAGTAGTACAGGGACATCGGGAAGAGCTTTCTTT. Its translation is CASSTGTSGRAFF. Full variable domain (missing parts from reference TRBV19 and TRBJ1-1): DGGITQSPKYLFRKEGQNVTLSCEQNLNHDAMYWYRQDPGQGLRLIYYSQIVNDFQKGDIAEGYSVSREKKESFPLTVTSAQKNPTAFYLCASSTGTSGRAFFGQGTRLTVV.

J is TRBJ2-5 and V is TRBV6-1; 15 bases are shared with TRBD2. The CDR3 is made up of 20 amino acids. V lost 3 bases, J lost 4 bases, and 15 bases stayed unmatched. The germline V gene encodes CDR1 MNHNS and CDR2 SASEGT. CDR3 DNA: TGTGCCAGCAGTGAGGGAGGGACTAGCGGGGGGATCTTCGACGGAGAGACCCAGTACTTC. Translated: CASSEGGTSGGIFDGETQYF.

The rearrangement uses TRBV7-2 and TRBJ2-3; possible D gene TRBD2, 6 bases. Germline lookup yields CDR1 SGHTA and CDR2 FQGNSA. The CDR3 runs to 15 residues. Trimming pared 3 bases from V and 6 bases from J, leaving 16 bases between. CDR3: CASSFGGVNRDTQYF. The CDR3 bases are TGTGCCAGCAGCTTCGGGGGAGTAAACCGGGATACGCAGTATTTT.

In DNA, the CDR3 is TGTGCCAGCAGTCCCCCCGGTTCCAGCGGGGGGCCTAATACGCAGTATTTT. Its translation is CASSPPGSSGGPNTQYF. The V and J genes are TRBV2 and TRBJ2-3, with 9 bases identical to TRBD2. The CDR3 runs to 17 residues. Germline CDR1 is SNHLY and CDR2 is FYNNEI. V shed 5 bases and J 7 bases; nucleotides not matched to a gene: 16. Supplemented by reference TRBV2 and TRBJ2-3, the full variable domain reads EPEVTQTPSHQVTQMGQEVILRCVPISNHLYFYWYRQILGQKVEFLVSFYNNEISEKSEIFDDQFSVERPDGSNFTLKIRSTKLEDSAMYFCASSPPGSSGGPNTQYFGPGTRLTVL.

The chain joins TRBV7-2 to TRBJ2-2, with 8 bases that match TRBD2. The junction had 1 base not matched to a gene; V was cut back by 0 bases and J by 1 base. The CDR3 has 16 amino acids. Germline V lookup: CDR1 SGHTA, CDR2 FQGNSA. The CDR3 is CASSLAAGENTGELFF. CDR3 DNA: TGTGCCAGCAGCTTAGCAGCGGGGGAGAACACCGGGGAGCTGTTTTTT.

The J gene is TRBJ1-1, the V gene TRBV11-2; the match to TRBD1 covers 8 bases. The CDR3 spans 13 residues. Germline V gene lookup returns CDR1 SGHAT and CDR2 FQNNGV. J was trimmed by 8 bases and V by 5 bases; bases with no gene match: 7. CDR3: CASSLHRTGEAFF. CDR3 nucleotides: TGTGCCAGCAGCCTCCACCGGACAGGGGAAGCTTTCTTT.

The V gene is TRBV28, the J gene TRBJ2-1; D possibly corresponds to TRBD1 (5 bases). Trimming left V 8 bases short and J 0 bases short, with 14 bases between. This CDR3 has 15 amino acids. Germline V gives CDR1 MDHEN, CDR2 SYDVKM. For the CDR3, the DNA is TGTGCCAGCCTAAGACGACAGAGCTCCTACAATGAGCAGTTCTTC. Translating it yields CASLRRQSSYNEQFF.

The gene calls are TRBV5-6 and TRBJ1-2, with 7 bases identical to TRBD1. Germline trimming cut 4 bases from V and 7 bases from J; bases unmatched to any gene: 4. In germline, CDR1 is SGHDT, CDR2 YYEEEE. CDR3 length equals 12 residues. CDR3 amino acids: CASSPGGGGYTF. The CDR3 nucleotides read TGTGCCAGCAGCCCAGGGGGTGGTGGCTACACCTTC.

V gene TRBV7-8 combines with J gene TRBJ2-5; 8 bases are shared with TRBD2. CDR3 size: 15 residues. V dropped 2 bases and J dropped 4; count of bases not matched to a gene: 6. Per the germline V gene, CDR1 is SGHVS and CDR2 is FQNEAQ. CDR3 loop: CASSLRGGLPETQYF. The DNA for the CDR3 is TGTGCCAGCAGCTTACGGGGGGGCCTTCCAGAGACCCAGTACTTC.

V is TRBV7-2 and J is TRBJ2-3, with D uncertain. This CDR3 is 15 amino acids long. Trimming took 1 base from V and 2 from J, leaving 10 bases between them. Germline V lookup: CDR1 SGHTA, CDR2 FQGNSA. CDR3 bases: TGTGCCAGCAGCTTAGAAGAAGGGAACACAGATACGCAGTATTTT. This encodes CASSLEEGNTDTQYF.

The chain recombines TRBV21-1 with TRBJ2-3; whether TRBD2, the table's D call, matches the DNA was not checked. TRBV21-1 is an annotated pseudogene. The CDR3 runs to 14 residues. CDR3 residues: CASTTAGGSDTQYF. In DNA, the CDR3 is TGTGCCAGCACCACAGCGGGGGGTTCAGATACGCAGTATTTT.

The CDR3 spells CASSVGGGSGNTIYF. As DNA, the CDR3 is TGTGCCAGCAGTGTTGGGGGAGGCTCTGGAAACACCATATATTTT. The chain is built from TRBV6-1 and TRBJ1-3, with a weak D call TRBD1 (5 bases). CDR1 and CDR2 from the germline V gene are MNHNS and SASEGT. Trimming took off 4 bases at V and 0 bases at J, with 10 bases between the two ends. The CDR3 extends over 15 amino acids.

V usage is TRBV7-8 and J usage is TRBJ2-7; unclear D gene. Germline V gene lookup returns CDR1 SGHVS and CDR2 FQNEAQ. The CDR3 contains 11 residues. Deletions cut 4 bases from V and 3 bases from J, with 4 bases between. The CDR3 loop is CASSSNYEQYF. CDR3 in DNA: TGTGCCAGCAGCTCGAACTACGAGCAGTACTTC.

This chain uses TRBV10-3 with TRBJ2-3, with TRBD1 matching over 8 bases. Germline V lookup: CDR1 ENHRY, CDR2 SYGVKD. Trimming cost V 6 bases and J 4 bases; bases outside gene matches: 12. The CDR3 runs 16 residues. The CDR3 DNA is TGTGCCATCAGCCCTGGACAGGGCAGCACTGCAGATACGCAGTATTTT. The encoded protein is CAISPGQGSTADTQYF.

V gene TRBV5-1 combines with J gene TRBJ2-2; possibly TRBD1 for D (6 bases). The CDR3 runs 15 residues. With 4 bases removed from V and 1 base from J, the gap between germline ends came to 11 bases. The V gene's germline CDR1 is SGHRS and CDR2 YFSETQ. CDR3 in DNA: TGCGCCAGCAGCCCGGGACATCAGAACACCGGGGAGCTGTTTTTT. Translating gives CASSPGHQNTGELFF.

This chain links TRBV28 with TRBJ2-5; D not resolved. The V and J ends lost 2 bases and 5 bases respectively, with 9 bases between them. Germline lookup yields CDR1 MDHEN and CDR2 SYDVKM. CDR3 length: 13 residues. CDR3 amino acids: CASSLLPRETQYF. The CDR3 DNA reads as TGTGCCAGCAGTTTACTGCCACGGGAGACCCAGTACTTC. The variable domain in full, completed from reference TRBV28 and TRBJ2-5, reads DVKVTQSSRYLVKRTGEKVFLECVQDMDHENMFWYRQDPGLGLRLIYFSYDVKMKEKGDIPEGYSVSREKKERFSLILESASTNQTSMYLCASSLLPRETQYFGPGTRLLVL.

V is TRBV10-1 and J is TRBJ2-1; 15 positions match TRBD2. This CDR3 has 18 residues. J lost 4 bases, V lost 7 bases, and 11 bases had no gene match. The V gene's germline CDR1 is WNHNN and CDR2 SYGVQD (reference sequence). CDR3 DNA sequence: TGCGCCAGCAAACAAAGGACTAGCGGGGGGGCGGGATACAATGAGCAGTTCTTC. This sequence encodes CASKQRTSGGAGYNEQFF.

This clone is a singleton in its sample. The rearrangement joins TRBV5-5 to TRBJ2-5, with D possibly TRBD1 on 5 matching bases. V shed 4 bases and J shed 4 bases, with 14 bases lying between them. There are 14 residues in the CDR3. Germline V lookup: CDR1 SGHKS, CDR2 YYEKEE (reference sequence). The DNA of the CDR3 is TGTGCCAGCAGCACAGGAGTTAGAGGAGAGACCCAGTACTTC. It yields the protein CASSTGVRGETQYF. Full variable domain (outside the CDR3, taken from reference TRBV5-5 and TRBJ2-5): DAGVTQSPTHLIKTRGQQVTLRCSPISGHKSVSWYQQVLGQGPQFIFQYYEKEERGRGNFPDRFSARQFPNYSSELNVNALLLGDSALYLCASSTGVRGETQYFGPGTRLLVL.

This chain links TRBV5-1 with TRBJ2-2, with D hard to call. There are 16 residues in the CDR3. V dropped 1 base and J dropped 1 base, with 11 bases sitting between them. In germline, CDR1 is SGHRS, CDR2 YFSETQ. The CDR3 nucleotides read TGCGCCAGCAGCTTGTTGTCTGATAGGAACACCGGGGAGCTGTTTTTT. It specifies CASSLLSDRNTGELFF.

V and J are TRBV5-1 and TRBJ2-5; either TRBD1 or TRBD2 may supply D (5 bases each). The CDR3 extends over 13 amino acids. The V end lost 0 bases, the J end lost 6 bases, and 9 bases lay between the germline ends. Per the germline V gene, CDR1 is SGHRS and CDR2 is YFSETQ. The CDR3 loop is CASSLGGDQTQYF. CDR3 DNA sequence: TGCGCCAGCAGCTTGGGAGGGGATCAGACCCAGTACTTC.

The chain carries TRBV15 and TRBJ2-5; possibly TRBD2 for D (6 bases). Germline V gene sequence: CDR1 LNHNV, CDR2 YYDKDF (reference sequence). The CDR3 loop spans 16 amino acids. Trimming left V 1 base short and J 1 base short, with 13 bases between. Written as DNA, the CDR3 is TGTGCCACCAGCAGAGTGAGGGGCGGGACCCAAGAGACCCAGTACTTC. Translation: CATSRVRGGTQETQYF.

This clone was detected only once. The rearrangement links TRBV6-6 to TRBJ2-3; the D is unclear. Trimming pared 4 bases from V and 4 bases from J, leaving 15 bases between. This CDR3 has 15 residues. Germline loops: CDR1 MNHNY, CDR2 SVGAGI (reference sequence). CDR3 loop: CASSSRIQKADTQYF. CDR3 coding DNA: TGTGCCAGCAGTTCGAGAATTCAGAAAGCAGATACGCAGTATTTT.

The rearrangement links TRBV7-9 to TRBJ2-5; unclear D gene. V shed 2 bases and J shed 5 bases, with 9 bases lying between them. Looked up from germline, CDR1 is SEHNR and CDR2 is FQNEAQ (reference sequence). The length of the CDR3 is 13 residues. DNA of the CDR3: TGTGCCAGCAGCTTACCCATGCGGGAGACCCAGTACTTC. Protein sequence: CASSLPMRETQYF.